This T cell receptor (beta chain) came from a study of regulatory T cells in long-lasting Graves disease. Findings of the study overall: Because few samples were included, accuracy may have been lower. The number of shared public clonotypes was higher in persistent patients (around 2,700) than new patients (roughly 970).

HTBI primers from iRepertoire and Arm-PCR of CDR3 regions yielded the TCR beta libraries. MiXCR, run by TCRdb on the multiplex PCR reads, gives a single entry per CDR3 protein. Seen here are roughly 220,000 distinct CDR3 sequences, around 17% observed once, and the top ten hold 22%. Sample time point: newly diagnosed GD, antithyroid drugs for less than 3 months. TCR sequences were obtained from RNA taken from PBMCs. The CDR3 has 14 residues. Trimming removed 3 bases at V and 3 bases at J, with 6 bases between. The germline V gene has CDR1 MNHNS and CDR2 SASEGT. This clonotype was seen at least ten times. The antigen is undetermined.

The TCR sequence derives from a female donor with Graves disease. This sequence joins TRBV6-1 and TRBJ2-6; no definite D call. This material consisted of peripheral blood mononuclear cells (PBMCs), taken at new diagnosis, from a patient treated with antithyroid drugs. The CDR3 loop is CASSETNGANVLTF. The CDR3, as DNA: TGTGCCAGCAGTGAGACCAATGGGGCCAACGTCCTGACTTTC.